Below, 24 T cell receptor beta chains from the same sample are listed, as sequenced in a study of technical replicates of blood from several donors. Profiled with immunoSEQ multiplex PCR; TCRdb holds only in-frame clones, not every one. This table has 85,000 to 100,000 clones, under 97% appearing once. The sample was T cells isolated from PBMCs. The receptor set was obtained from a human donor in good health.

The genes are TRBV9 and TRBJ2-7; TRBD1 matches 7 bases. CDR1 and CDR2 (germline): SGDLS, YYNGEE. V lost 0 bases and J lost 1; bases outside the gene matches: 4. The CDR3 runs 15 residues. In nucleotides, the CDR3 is TGTGCCAGCAGCGTAGAAGGGACAGATTCCTACGAGCAGTACTTC. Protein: CASSVEGTDSYEQYF.

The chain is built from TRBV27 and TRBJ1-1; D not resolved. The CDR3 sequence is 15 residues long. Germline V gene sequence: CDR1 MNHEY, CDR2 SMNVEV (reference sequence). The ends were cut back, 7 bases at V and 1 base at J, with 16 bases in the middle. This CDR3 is CASTSIGVPNTEAFF. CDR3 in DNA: TGTGCCAGCACCTCTATCGGGGTGCCGAACACTGAAGCTTTCTTT.

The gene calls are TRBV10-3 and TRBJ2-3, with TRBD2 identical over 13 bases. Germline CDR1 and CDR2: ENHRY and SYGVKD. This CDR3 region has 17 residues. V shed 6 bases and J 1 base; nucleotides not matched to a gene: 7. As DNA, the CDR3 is TGTGCCATCAGGCCGACTAGCGGGAGGCATGGCACAGATACGCAGTATTTT. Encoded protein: CAIRPTSGRHGTDTQYF.

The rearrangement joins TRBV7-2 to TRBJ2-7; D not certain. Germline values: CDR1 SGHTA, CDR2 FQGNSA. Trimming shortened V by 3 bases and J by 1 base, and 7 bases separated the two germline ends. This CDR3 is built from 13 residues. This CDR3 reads CASSFDNSYEQYF. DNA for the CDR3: TGTGCCAGCAGCTTTGACAATTCCTACGAGCAGTACTTC.

CDR3 bases: TGTGCCATCAGTGAGTTAGGGACAGACTATGGCTACACCTTC. It codes for CAISELGTDYGYTF. J is TRBJ1-2 and V is TRBV10-3; TRBD1 agrees at 7 bases. This CDR3 spans 14 amino acids. The germline gives CDR1 ENHRY, CDR2 SYGVKD. V gave up 1 base and J gave up 3 bases; unmatched junction bases: 2.

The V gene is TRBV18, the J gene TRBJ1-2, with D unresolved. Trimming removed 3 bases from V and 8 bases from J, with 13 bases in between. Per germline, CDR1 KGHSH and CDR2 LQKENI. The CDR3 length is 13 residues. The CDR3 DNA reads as TGTGCCAGCTCACCCGAGGAGGGTTGGGGCTACACCTTC. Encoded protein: CASSPEEGWGYTF.

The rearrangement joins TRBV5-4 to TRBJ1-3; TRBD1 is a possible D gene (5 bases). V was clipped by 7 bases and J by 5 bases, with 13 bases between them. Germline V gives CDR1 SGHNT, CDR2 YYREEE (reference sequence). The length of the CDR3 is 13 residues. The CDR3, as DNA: TGTGCCAGCTCGCAGGGATCAAGAAACACCATATATTTT. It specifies CASSQGSRNTIYF.

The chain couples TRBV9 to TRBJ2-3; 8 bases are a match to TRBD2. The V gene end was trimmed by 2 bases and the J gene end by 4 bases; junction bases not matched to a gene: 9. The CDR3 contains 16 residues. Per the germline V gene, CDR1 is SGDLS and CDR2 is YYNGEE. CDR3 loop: CASSVTGTRVSDTQYF. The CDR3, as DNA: TGTGCCAGCAGCGTCACCGGGACTAGAGTATCAGATACGCAGTATTTT.

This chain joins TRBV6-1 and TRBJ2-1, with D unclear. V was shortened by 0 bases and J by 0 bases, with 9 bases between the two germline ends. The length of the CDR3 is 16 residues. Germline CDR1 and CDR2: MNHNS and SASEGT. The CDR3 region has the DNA TGTGCCAGCAGTGAAGCCCACTTAAGCTCCTACAATGAGCAGTTCTTC. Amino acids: CASSEAHLSSYNEQFF.

The CDR3: CASSLVTGSSYNEQFF. In DNA, the CDR3 is TGTGCCAGCAGCCTTGTTACGGGGAGCTCCTACAATGAGCAGTTCTTC. The rearrangement links TRBV2 to TRBJ2-1; TRBD2 might be the D (5 bases). The V and J ends lost 6 bases and 0 bases respectively, with 15 bases between them. The CDR3 length is 16 residues. The germline CDR1 and CDR2 sequences are SNHLY and FYNNEI.

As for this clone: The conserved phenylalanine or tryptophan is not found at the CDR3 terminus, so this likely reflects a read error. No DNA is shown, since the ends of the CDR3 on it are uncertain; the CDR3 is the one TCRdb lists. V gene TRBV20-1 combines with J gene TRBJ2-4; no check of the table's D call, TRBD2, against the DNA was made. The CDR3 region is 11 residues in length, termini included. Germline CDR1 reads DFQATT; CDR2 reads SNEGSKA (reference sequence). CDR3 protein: CSARDICGRGT.

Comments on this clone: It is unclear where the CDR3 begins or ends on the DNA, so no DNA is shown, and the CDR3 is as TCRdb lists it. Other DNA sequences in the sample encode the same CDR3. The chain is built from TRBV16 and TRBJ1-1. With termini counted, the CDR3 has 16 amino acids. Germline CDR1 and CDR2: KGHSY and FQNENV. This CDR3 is CASSAGVFGAGTEAFF.

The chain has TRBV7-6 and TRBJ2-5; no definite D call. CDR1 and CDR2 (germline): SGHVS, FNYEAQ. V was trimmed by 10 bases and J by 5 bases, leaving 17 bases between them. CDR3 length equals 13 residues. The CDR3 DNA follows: TGTGCCATCTTGGGCACGGTTTCGGAGACCCAGTACTTC. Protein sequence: CAILGTVSETQYF.

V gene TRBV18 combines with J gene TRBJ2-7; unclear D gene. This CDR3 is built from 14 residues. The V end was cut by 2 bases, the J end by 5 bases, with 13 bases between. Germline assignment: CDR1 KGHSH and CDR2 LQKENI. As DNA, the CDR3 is TGTGCCAGCTCACCATCCGCCCCTAGAGACGAGCAGTACTTC. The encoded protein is CASSPSAPRDEQYF.

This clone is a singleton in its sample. In nucleotides, the CDR3 is TGCAGCGTACGGACAGGGGACGAAAAACTGTTTTTT. It codes for CSVRTGDEKLFF. The rearrangement uses TRBV29-1 and TRBJ1-4, with 9 bases that match TRBD1. The V gene's germline CDR1 is SQVTM and CDR2 ANQGSEA. Losses at the gene ends were 6 bases for V and 8 bases for J; bases not matched to a gene: 4. This CDR3 comprises 12 residues.

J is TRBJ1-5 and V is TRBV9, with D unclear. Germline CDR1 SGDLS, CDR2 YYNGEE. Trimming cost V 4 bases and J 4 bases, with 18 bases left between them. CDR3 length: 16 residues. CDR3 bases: TGTGCCAGCAGCCCCCCTACCGGGTTAAAGAATCAGCCCCAGCATTTT. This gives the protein CASSPPTGLKNQPQHF.

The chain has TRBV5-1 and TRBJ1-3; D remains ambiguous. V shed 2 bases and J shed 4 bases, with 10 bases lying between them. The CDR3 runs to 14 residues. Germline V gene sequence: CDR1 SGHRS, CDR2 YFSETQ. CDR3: CASSLAGRGNTIYF. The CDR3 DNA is TGCGCCAGCAGCTTAGCGGGTAGGGGAAACACCATATATTTT.

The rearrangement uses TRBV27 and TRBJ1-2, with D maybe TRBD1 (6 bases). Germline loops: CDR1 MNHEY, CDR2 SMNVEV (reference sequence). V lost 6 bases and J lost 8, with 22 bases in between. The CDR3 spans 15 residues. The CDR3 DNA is TGTGCCAGCAGACAACAGGGCGTTCTTTCGGGGGGCTACACCTTC. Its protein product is CASRQQGVLSGGYTF.

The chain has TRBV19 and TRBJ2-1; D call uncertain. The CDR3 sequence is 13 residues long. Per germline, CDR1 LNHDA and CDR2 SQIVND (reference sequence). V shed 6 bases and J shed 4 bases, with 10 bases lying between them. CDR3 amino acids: CASSDTLYNEQFF. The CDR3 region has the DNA TGTGCCAGTAGCGACACCTTATACAATGAGCAGTTCTTC.

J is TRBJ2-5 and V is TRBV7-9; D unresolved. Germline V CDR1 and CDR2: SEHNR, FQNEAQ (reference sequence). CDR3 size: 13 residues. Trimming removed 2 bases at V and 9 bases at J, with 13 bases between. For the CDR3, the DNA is TGTGCCAGCAGCTTACGTTCCGCTCCGGCCCAGTACTTC. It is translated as CASSLRSAPAQYF.

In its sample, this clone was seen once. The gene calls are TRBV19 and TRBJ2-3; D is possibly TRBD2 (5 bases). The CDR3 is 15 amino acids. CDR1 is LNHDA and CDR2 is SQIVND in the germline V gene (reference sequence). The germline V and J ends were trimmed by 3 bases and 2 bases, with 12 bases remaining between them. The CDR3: CASSILASSTDTQYF. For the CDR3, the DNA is TGTGCCAGTAGTATCCTGGCTAGCTCCACAGATACGCAGTATTTT.

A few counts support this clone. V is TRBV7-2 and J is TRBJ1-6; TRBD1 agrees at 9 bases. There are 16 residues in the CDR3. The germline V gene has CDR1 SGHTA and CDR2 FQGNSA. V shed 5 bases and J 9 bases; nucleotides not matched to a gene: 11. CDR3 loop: CASSPPGGTGTSPLHF. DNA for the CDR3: TGTGCCAGCAGCCCCCCCGGGGGGACAGGGACTTCACCCCTCCACTTT.

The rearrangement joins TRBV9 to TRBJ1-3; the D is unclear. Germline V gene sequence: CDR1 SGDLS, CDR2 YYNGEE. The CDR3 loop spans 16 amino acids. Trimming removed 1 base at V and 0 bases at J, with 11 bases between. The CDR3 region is CASSVLPPGSGNTIYF. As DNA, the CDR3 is TGTGCCAGCAGCGTACTCCCGCCAGGCTCTGGAAACACCATATATTTT.

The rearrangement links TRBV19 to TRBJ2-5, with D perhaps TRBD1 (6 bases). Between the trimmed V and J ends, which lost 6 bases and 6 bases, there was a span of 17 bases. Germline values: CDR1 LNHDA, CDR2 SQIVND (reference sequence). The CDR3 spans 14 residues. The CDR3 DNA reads TGTGCCAGTAGCTACAGCAGGGGCCCCCAGACCCAGTACTTC. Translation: CASSYSRGPQTQYF.